The entry that follows covers one TCR beta chain sequence. This sample is part of a study of shared T cell receptors in the human thymus. The V and J ends lost 4 bases and 0 bases respectively, with 5 bases between them. Germline V CDR1 and CDR2: SGDLS, YYNGEE. The CDR3 contains 12 residues. Sequencing was performed with immunoSEQ multiplex PCR; in TCRdb, only in-frame clones are kept and a portion is missing. This table holds about 400,000 clones, just under 95% found once. This rearrangement joins TRBV9 to TRBJ2-7; D is unclear. The sequence came from a human donor. Sample: thymocytes. The CDR3 is CASSSSSYEQYF. CDR3 nucleotides: TGTGCCAGCAGCTCCAGCTCCTACGAGCAGTACTTC.